These T cell receptor beta chains were read from a single sample in a study of T cell responses to AZD1222 COVID-19 vaccine. TCRdb's copy holds only in-frame clones and misses some; the assay was immunoSEQ multiplex PCR. Altogether some 180,000 clones are present, roughly 87% being singletons, with the ten largest covering about 1%. The sample here was peripheral blood, taken 28 days after the second AZD1222 dose. These TCRs come from an adult who received the AZD1222 COVID-19 vaccine. Both conserved end residues are part of each CDR3. Each record gives: J gene, V gene, D gene, CDR3 protein, CDR3 DNA. A D gene is named only where the DNA matches it firmly.

J: TRBJ1-3
V: TRBV5-1
D: -
CDR3: CASSSGTRMGYSGNTIYF
DNA: TGCGCCAGCAGCTCCGGGACAAGGATGGGCTACTCTGGAAACACCATATATTTT

J: TRBJ2-3
V: TRBV4-1
D: TRBD2
CDR3: CASSQESGLAIKDTQYF
DNA: TGCGCCAGCAGCCAAGAAAGCGGACTAGCTATTAAAGATACGCAGTATTTT

J: TRBJ1-2
V: TRBV28
D: -
CDR3: CASSTRRGAPLYGYTF
DNA: TGTGCCAGCAGCACAAGGCGGGGGGCCCCCCTCTATGGCTACACCTTC

J: TRBJ2-4
V: TRBV19
D: -
CDR3: CASSISNIQYF
DNA: TGTGCCAGTAGTATATCAAACATTCAGTACTTC

J: TRBJ2-7
V: TRBV19
D: -
CDR3: CASSIWDGTDSYEQYF
DNA: TGTGCCAGTAGTATATGGGACGGGACGGACTCCTACGAGCAGTACTTC

J: TRBJ1-1
V: TRBV5-1
D: TRBD1
CDR3: CASSSGGTEAFF
DNA: TGCGCCAGCAGCTCAGGGGGCACTGAAGCTTTCTTT

J: TRBJ1-4
V: TRBV2
D: -
CDR3: CASGGPTNEKLFF
DNA: TGTGCCAGCGGGGGACCTACTAATGAAAAACTGTTTTTT

J: TRBJ2-7
V: TRBV3-1/TRBV3-2
D: TRBD1
CDR3: CASSQTRDRSYEQYF
DNA: TGTGCCAGCAGCCAGACCCGGGACAGGTCCTACGAGCAGTACTTC

J: TRBJ2-7
V: TRBV5-5
D: TRBD1
CDR3: CASSFQRQGSYEQYF
DNA: TGTGCCAGCAGCTTCCAGAGACAGGGGTCCTACGAGCAGTACTTC

J: TRBJ1-1
V: TRBV7-8
D: -
CDR3: CASSSLVRNTEAFF
DNA: TGTGCCAGCAGCTCCCTCGTTAGGAACACTGAAGCTTTCTTT

J: TRBJ1-2
V: TRBV5-8
D: TRBD1
CDR3: CASSFRDSYGYTF
DNA: TGTGCCAGCAGCTTCCGGGACAGCTATGGCTACACCTTC

J: TRBJ2-7
V: TRBV4-1
D: -
CDR3: CASSLRFTNSYEQYF
DNA: TGCGCCAGCAGCCTACGTTTCACCAACTCCTACGAGCAGTACTTC

J: TRBJ2-3
V: TRBV15
D: -
CDR3: CATSSGQTPSTDTQYF
DNA: TGTGCCACCAGCTCAGGACAGACCCCTAGCACAGATACGCAGTATTTT

J: TRBJ2-1
V: TRBV19
D: TRBD2
CDR3: CASREDSGGARNEQFF
DNA: TGTGCCAGTAGGGAGGATAGCGGGGGGGCTCGCAATGAGCAGTTCTTC

J: TRBJ1-5
V: TRBV6-1
D: TRBD1
CDR3: CASSEALQGEGASWYSNQPQHF
DNA: TGTGCCAGCAGTGAAGCGCTTCAGGGGGAGGGGGCCAGTTGGTATAGCAATCAGCCCCAGCATTTT

J: TRBJ1-1
V: TRBV3-1/TRBV3-2
D: -
CDR3: CASSPKSMNTEAFF
DNA: TGTGCCAGCAGCCCAAAGAGCATGAACACTGAAGCTTTCTTT

J: TRBJ2-1
V: TRBV5-1
D: -
CDR3: CASSLVRELNNEQFF
DNA: TGCGCCAGCAGCTTGGTCAGGGAGTTAAACAATGAGCAGTTCTTC

J: TRBJ2-7
V: TRBV27
D: TRBD1
CDR3: CASSSSGGGTPYEQYF
DNA: TGTGCCAGCAGTTCCTCAGGGGGCGGGACCCCCTACGAGCAGTACTTC

J: TRBJ2-4
V: TRBV5-1
D: TRBD2
CDR3: CASKLNPGLVIAKNIQYF
DNA: TGCGCCAGCAAGCTAAATCCGGGACTAGTCATAGCCAAAAACATTCAGTACTTC